One and the same sample provided the 11 T cell receptor beta chains below, sequenced in a study of T-cell memory formation after mild COVID-19 (dated by TCRdb to 2020 to 2022). Library creation used 5' RACE. The reads were generated on an Illumina NovaSeq 6000. TCRdb itself trimmed the public reads at Q25 with fastp, ran MiXCR and retained productive beta chains. Each entry merges the rows of one CDR3 protein and shows their most common DNA and genes. For this sample there are around 200,000 distinct CDR3 sequences; approximately 30% appear just once. The ten largest clones capture about 10% of the sample. Input material: PBMCs or a T cell subset sorted from them (not recorded which). The receptors shown here come from an adult woman who had mild COVID-19 (a few samples of this study predate the infection). The sample titles of this study are shuffled in the database, so cell type and time point are left out; the donor was told from shared clones.

This clonotype has a handful of counts. The chain uses TRBV7-3 and TRBJ2-1, with 10 bases matching TRBD2. CDR1 is SGHTA and CDR2 is FQGTGA in the germline V gene. The V and J ends lost 4 bases and 7 bases, in that order; junction bases with no gene match: 7. The CDR3 has 15 amino acids. DNA for the CDR3: TGTGCCAGCAGCTCCGAGCGGGGGGGTGGGAATGAGCAGTTCTTC. Protein sequence: CASSSERGGGNEQFF.

V and J are TRBV12-3 or TRBV12-4 and TRBJ1-6; D is uncertain. The CDR3 covers 15 residues. V lost 6 bases and J lost 7, with 16 bases in between. The CDR3 sequence is CASSYYTGFNSPLHF. The CDR3 DNA is TGTGCCAGCAGCTACTATACGGGCTTCAATTCACCCCTCCACTTT.

This clonotype has at least ten counts. The V and J genes are TRBV6-4 and TRBJ2-1; a weak D match, TRBD2 (6 bases). The germline CDR1 and CDR2 sequences are MRHNA and SNTAGT. Trimming cost V 0 bases and J 4 bases, with 10 bases left between them. This CDR3 comprises 15 residues. CDR3 sequence reads: CASSDSSGSYNEQFF. CDR3 coding DNA: TGTGCCAGCAGTGACTCTAGCGGCTCTTACAATGAGCAGTTCTTC.

V usage is TRBV29-1 and J usage is TRBJ2-7; D is unresolved. Per the germline V gene, CDR1 is SQVTM and CDR2 is ANQGSEA. The CDR3 length is 12 residues. The V and J ends lost 1 base and 2 bases respectively, with 6 bases between them. The DNA of the CDR3 is TGCAGCGTTGAAGGAGATGCCTACGAGCAGTACTTC. It specifies CSVEGDAYEQYF.

This clonotype was observed a few times. The rearrangement links TRBV24-1 to TRBJ2-4, with 10 nucleotides matching TRBD1. CDR3 length: 14 amino acids. V was pared by 1 base and J by 9 bases, with 2 bases of the junction left unmatched. Germline CDR1 is KGHDR and CDR2 is SFDVKD. The CDR3 spells CATSDLGQGGIQYF. CDR3 DNA sequence: TGTGCCACCAGTGATTTAGGACAGGGGGGCATTCAGTACTTC.

The rearrangement uses TRBV2 and TRBJ1-4; no reliable D call. The CDR3 totals 14 residues. V was trimmed by 4 bases and J by 5 bases, leaving 11 bases between them. Germline-derived CDR1 and CDR2 are SNHLY and FYNNEI. The CDR3 loop reads CASSVGRINEKLFF. Here the CDR3 DNA reads TGTGCCAGCAGTGTAGGACGGATAAATGAAAAACTGTTTTTT.

This clonotype was recorded many times. CDR3 nucleotides: TGTGCCAGCAGCCTTAGCGGGACTTACAATGAGCAGTTCTTC. Protein: CASSLSGTYNEQFF. The chain combines TRBV12-3 or TRBV12-4 with TRBJ2-1, with TRBD2 matching over 8 bases. This CDR3 spans 14 amino acids. Germline trimming cut 6 bases from V and 4 bases from J; bases unmatched to any gene: 5.

The gene calls are TRBV20-1 and TRBJ2-3; 14 nucleotides agree with TRBD2. Germline V gives CDR1 DFQATT, CDR2 SNEGSKA (reference sequence). J was trimmed by 4 bases and V by 1 base; bases with no gene match: 7. This CDR3 is built from 17 residues. CDR3: CSARGGLAGAGADTQYF. The DNA for the CDR3 is TGCAGTGCTAGAGGGGGACTAGCGGGGGCCGGGGCAGATACGCAGTATTTT.

The gene calls are TRBV10-3 and TRBJ2-6; D may match TRBD1 or TRBD2 (5 bases each). Germline V CDR1 and CDR2: ENHRY, SYGVKD. Trimming took off 6 bases at V and 0 bases at J, with 18 bases between the two ends. The CDR3 runs 18 residues. The CDR3 sequence: CAIRASGTELSGANVLTF. The DNA of the CDR3 is TGTGCCATCAGAGCCTCCGGGACGGAGCTCTCTGGGGCCAACGTCCTGACTTTC.

The gene calls are TRBV7-8 and TRBJ2-1; TRBD1 aligns across 11 bases. The CDR3 contains 14 residues. Germline V CDR1 and CDR2: SGHVS, FQNEAQ. V shed 5 bases and J 6 bases; nucleotides not matched to a gene: 3. The CDR3 sequence is CASSRGTGGNEQFF. The CDR3 coding sequence is TGTGCCAGCAGCCGCGGGACAGGGGGCAATGAGCAGTTCTTC.

The chain couples TRBV4-1 to TRBJ2-7, with D tentatively TRBD1 (6 bases). The CDR3 is made up of 14 amino acids. Trimming took off 1 base at V and 8 bases at J, with 15 bases between the two ends. Germline lookup yields CDR1 MGHRA and CDR2 YSYEKL. CDR3 DNA: TGCGCCAGCAGCCAAGCCGGACAGCCGAGCAAGCAGTACTTC. Translating it yields CASSQAGQPSKQYF.